These T cell receptor beta chains were read from a single sample in a study of T cell responses to AZD1222 COVID-19 vaccine. Libraries were prepared by immunoSEQ multiplex PCR; TCRdb keeps only in-frame clonotypes and omits some of them. The sample lists 140,000 to 150,000 clones, 92% occurring once. Sequencing used peripheral blood, obtained on day 0 of AZD1222 vaccination. These receptors came from an adult in good health. CDR3s include the opening cysteine and the closing phenylalanine or tryptophan. D genes are given only for firm matches. Part of the rows lack a size; the others show once, few, many or a class for expanded clones.

>NA|TRBJ1-2|NA|TRBV5-1
TGCGCCAGCAGCCTTCAGCCGGACTATGGCTACACCTTC
CASSLQPDYGYTF
>NA|TRBJ2-7|NA|TRBV6-5
TGTGCCAGCAGTTACGCCTCACAGGGAAACTACGAGCAGTACTTC
CASSYASQGNYEQYF
>NA|TRBJ2-7|once|TRBV6-6
TGTGCCAGCAGCGGGACCCGCGTGTCCTCCGAGCAGTACTTC
CASSGTRVSSEQYF
>TRBD2|TRBJ2-1|NA|TRBV5-4
TGTGCCAGCAGCCGGACTAGCGGGACCTACAATGAGCAGTTCTTC
CASSRTSGTYNEQFF
>NA|TRBJ1-1|NA|TRBV15
TGTGCCACCAGCTCGTCCGGGGGGGGGATCACTGAAGCTTTCTTT
CATSSSGGGITEAFF
>TRBD1|TRBJ1-3|few|TRBV7-2
TGTGCCAGCAGCGGAACAGGGGACCCCGGAAACACCATATATTTT
CASSGTGDPGNTIYF
>NA|TRBJ2-5|NA|TRBV6-5
TGTGCCAGCAGTCCTATCGTTGCAGAGACCCAGTACTTC
CASSPIVAETQYF
>NA|TRBJ1-2|NA|TRBV21-1
TGTGCCAGCAGCCCCCCGCCGCAGTCGGATGGCTACACCTTC
CASSPPPQSDGYTF
>NA|TRBJ1-1|NA|TRBV7-8
TGTGCCAGCAGCTTAGCGTCCGGGGGGCAGGCTTTCTTT
CASSLASGGQAFF
>NA|TRBJ2-3|once|TRBV24-1
TGTGCCACCAGTGATGCTGGGCAATCTAGCACAGATACGCAGTATTTT
CATSDAGQSSTDTQYF
>TRBD2|TRBJ2-1|NA|TRBV2
TGTGCCAGCAGTGAAGCGCGACTAGCGGGTCGCTCTGAGCAGTTCTTC
CASSEARLAGRSEQFF
>TRBD2|TRBJ2-5|once|TRBV9
TGTGCCAGCAGTCCCAATAGCGGGAGTTCTTATTGGGAGACCCAGTACTTC
CASSPNSGSSYWETQYF
>NA|TRBJ1-5|NA|TRBV18
TGTGCCAGCTCCCCTGTGACGAATCAGCCCCAGCATTTT
CASSPVTNQPQHF
>TRBD1|TRBJ1-1|medium-sized|TRBV12-5
TGTGCTAGTGGCATCACAGGGGACGAAGCTTTCTTT
CASGITGDEAFF
>NA|TRBJ1-6|NA|TRBV5-1
TGCGCCCCAATAAAGGCAGATCTGTCCTATAATTCACCCCTCCACTTT
CAPIKADLSYNSPLHF
>TRBD2|TRBJ2-1|few|TRBV13
TGTGCCAGCAGTCATGACACACGCTGGACTAGCGGGAGTGGGTACAATGAGCAGTTCTTC
CASSHDTRWTSGSGYNEQFF
>NA|TRBJ1-2|NA|TRBV6-1
TGTGCCAGCAGTGAAGCGCGAGCGCAAACCGGCTACACCTTC
CASSEARAQTGYTF
>NA|TRBJ1-2|once|TRBV9
TGTGCCAGCAGCGTAGGTCCCCAAAACTATGGCTACACCTTC
CASSVGPQNYGYTF
>NA|TRBJ2-7|NA|TRBV7-8
TGTGCCAGCGGTCGCAGGGGAGGTGGTTGGGCCTACGAGCAGTACTTC
CASGRRGGGWAYEQYF
>TRBD1|TRBJ2-5|NA|TRBV11-2
TGTGCCAGCAGCCAGTCGGACAGGGGTGGAGAGACCCAGTACTTC
CASSQSDRGGETQYF
>TRBD1|TRBJ1-3|NA|TRBV7-2
TGTGCCAGCAGCTTAACAGGGGCAAAAGGAAACACCATATATTTT
CASSLTGAKGNTIYF
>TRBD1|TRBJ2-7|NA|TRBV28
TGTGCCAGCAGTTTGCCCCGGGACAGAACCTCCTACGAGCAGTACTTC
CASSLPRDRTSYEQYF
>TRBD1|TRBJ1-2|NA|TRBV25-1
TGTGCCAGCGGCCGGGACAGGGGTAACTATGGCTACACCTTC
CASGRDRGNYGYTF
>TRBD2|TRBJ2-7|NA|TRBV30
TGTGCCTGGAAGACAAGGACTAGCGGGAGGTCCTCCTACGAGCAGTACTTC
CAWKTRTSGRSSYEQYF
>TRBD2|TRBJ2-1|NA|TRBV7-6
TGTGCCAGCAGCCCGACTAGCGGATATGTCTCCTACAATGAGCAGTTCTTC
CASSPTSGYVSYNEQFF
>NA|TRBJ2-7|NA|TRBV18
TGTGCCAGCTCACCACCGAGCGGAAGGAGCTCCTACGAGCAGTACTTC
CASSPPSGRSSYEQYF
>NA|TRBJ2-7|NA|TRBV19
TGTGCCAGTAGCGCTGGGCGGTCCTACGAGCAGTACTTC
CASSAGRSYEQYF
>NA|TRBJ2-5|NA|TRBV30
TGTGCCTGGAGTGTAGGGGTCGGCGAGACCCAGTACTTC
CAWSVGVGETQYF
>NA|TRBJ2-2|NA|TRBV11-3
TGTGCCAGCAGCCCCCCCGTAACCGGGGAGCTGTTTTTT
CASSPPVTGELFF
>NA|TRBJ2-2|NA|TRBV28
TGTGCCAGCAGTTCCCGACGGAACACCGGGGAGCTGTTTTTT
CASSSRRNTGELFF
>NA|TRBJ2-1|NA|TRBV14
TGTGCCAGCAGCCAAGCGAAGGGGTACTCCTACAATGAGCAGTTCTTC
CASSQAKGYSYNEQFF